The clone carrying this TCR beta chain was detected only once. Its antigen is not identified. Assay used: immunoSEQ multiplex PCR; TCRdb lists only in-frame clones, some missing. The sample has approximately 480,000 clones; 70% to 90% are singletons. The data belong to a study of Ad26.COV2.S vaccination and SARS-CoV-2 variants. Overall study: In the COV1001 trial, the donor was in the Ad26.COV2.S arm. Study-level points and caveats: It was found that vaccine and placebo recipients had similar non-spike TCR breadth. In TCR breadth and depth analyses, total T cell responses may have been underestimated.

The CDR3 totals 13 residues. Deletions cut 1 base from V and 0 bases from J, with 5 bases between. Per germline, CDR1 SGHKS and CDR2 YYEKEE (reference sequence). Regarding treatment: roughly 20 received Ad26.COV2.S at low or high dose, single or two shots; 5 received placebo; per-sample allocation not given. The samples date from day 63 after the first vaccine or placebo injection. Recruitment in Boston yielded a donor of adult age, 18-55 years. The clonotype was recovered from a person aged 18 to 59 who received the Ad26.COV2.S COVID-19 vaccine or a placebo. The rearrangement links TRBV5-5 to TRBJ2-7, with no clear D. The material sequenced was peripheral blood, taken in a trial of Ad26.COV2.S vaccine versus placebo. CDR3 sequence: CASSLHSSYEQYF. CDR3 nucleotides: TGTGCCAGCAGCTTGCACAGCTCCTACGAGCAGTACTTC.